The T cell receptor beta chain under discussion was sequenced for a study of blood T cell repertoires in COVID-19. Individuals aged about 18 to 89 years were recruited from approximately 22 US areas. This CDR3 region has 12 residues. Between the trimmed V and J ends, which lost 2 bases and 7 bases, there was a span of 8 bases. CDR1 and CDR2 from the germline V gene are GTSNPN and SVGIG (reference sequence). Clones were sequenced by immunoSEQ multiplex PCR, and TCRdb holds only the in-frame ones, with some missing. The repertoire has approximately 300,000 clones, roughly nine tenths of them found once; the top ten carry approximately 4.7%.

The sample was PBMCs or T cells enriched from blood (not recorded which). The V gene is TRBV30, the J gene TRBJ2-2, with D possibly being TRBD2 (6 bases). This clonotype was obtained from a man in his sixties who had recovered from COVID-19. The CDR3 sequence is CAWSWGGGELFF. The CDR3 DNA sequence: TGTGCCTGGAGTTGGGGAGGCGGGGAGCTGTTTTTT.